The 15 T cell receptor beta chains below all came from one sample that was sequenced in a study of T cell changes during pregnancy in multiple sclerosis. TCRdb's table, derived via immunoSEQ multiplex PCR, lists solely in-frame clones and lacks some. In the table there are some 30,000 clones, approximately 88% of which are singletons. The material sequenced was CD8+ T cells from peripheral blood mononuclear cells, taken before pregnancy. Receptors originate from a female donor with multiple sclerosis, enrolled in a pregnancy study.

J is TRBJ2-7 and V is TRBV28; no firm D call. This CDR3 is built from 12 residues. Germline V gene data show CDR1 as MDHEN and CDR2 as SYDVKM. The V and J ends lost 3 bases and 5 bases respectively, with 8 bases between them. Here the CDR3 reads CASSFPDNEQYF. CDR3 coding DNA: TGTGCCAGCAGTTTCCCAGATAACGAGCAGTACTTC.

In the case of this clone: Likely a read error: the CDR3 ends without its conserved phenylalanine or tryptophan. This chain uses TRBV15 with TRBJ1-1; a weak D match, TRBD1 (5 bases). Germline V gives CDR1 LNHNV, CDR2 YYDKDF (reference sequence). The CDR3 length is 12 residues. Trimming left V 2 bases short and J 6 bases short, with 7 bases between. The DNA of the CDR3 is TGTGCCACCAGCAGACAGGGCCCTGAAGCTTTCCTT. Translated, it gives CATSRQGPEAFL.

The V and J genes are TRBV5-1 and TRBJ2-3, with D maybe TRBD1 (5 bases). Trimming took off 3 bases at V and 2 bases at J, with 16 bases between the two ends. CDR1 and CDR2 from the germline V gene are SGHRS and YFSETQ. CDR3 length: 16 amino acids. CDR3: CASSYDRVGLTDTQYF. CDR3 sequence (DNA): TGCGCCAGCAGCTACGATAGGGTGGGGCTCACAGATACGCAGTATTTT.

CDR3 bases: TGTGCCAGTAGTATAGGTGAGGCCGGGGAGCTGTTTTTT. The encoded protein is CASSIGEAGELFF. J is TRBJ2-2 and V is TRBV19; D remains unclear. V was clipped by 1 base and J by 6 bases, with 6 bases between them. Germline CDR1 reads LNHDA; CDR2 reads SQIVND (reference sequence). The CDR3 contains 13 residues.

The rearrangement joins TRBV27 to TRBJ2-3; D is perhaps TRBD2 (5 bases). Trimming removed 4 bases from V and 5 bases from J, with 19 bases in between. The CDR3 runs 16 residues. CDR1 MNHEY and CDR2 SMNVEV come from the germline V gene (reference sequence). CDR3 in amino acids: CASSWNGYLAKDTQYF. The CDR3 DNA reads TGTGCCAGCAGTTGGAACGGATACCTAGCTAAAGATACGCAGTATTTT.

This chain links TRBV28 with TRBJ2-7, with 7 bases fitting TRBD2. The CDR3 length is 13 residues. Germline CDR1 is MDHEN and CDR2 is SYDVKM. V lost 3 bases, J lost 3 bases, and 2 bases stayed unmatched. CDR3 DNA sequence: TGTGCCAGCAGTTTGGGCGGGGGCTACGAGCAGTACTTC. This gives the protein CASSLGGGYEQYF. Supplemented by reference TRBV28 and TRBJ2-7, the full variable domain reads DVKVTQSSRYLVKRTGEKVFLECVQDMDHENMFWYRQDPGLGLRLIYFSYDVKMKEKGDIPEGYSVSREKKERFSLILESASTNQTSMYLCASSLGGGYEQYFGPGTRLTVT.

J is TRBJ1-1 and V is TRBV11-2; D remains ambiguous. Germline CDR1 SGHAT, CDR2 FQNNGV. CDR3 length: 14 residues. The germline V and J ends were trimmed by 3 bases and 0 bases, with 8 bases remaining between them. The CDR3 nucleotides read TGTGCCAGCAGCTTTATAGAAGTGAACACTGAAGCTTTCTTT. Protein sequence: CASSFIEVNTEAFF.

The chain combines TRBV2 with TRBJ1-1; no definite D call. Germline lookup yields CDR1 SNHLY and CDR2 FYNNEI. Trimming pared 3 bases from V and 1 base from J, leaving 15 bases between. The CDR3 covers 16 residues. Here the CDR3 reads CASSDLAEGQNTEAFF. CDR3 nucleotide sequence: TGTGCCAGCAGTGATCTCGCCGAGGGCCAGAACACTGAAGCTTTCTTT.

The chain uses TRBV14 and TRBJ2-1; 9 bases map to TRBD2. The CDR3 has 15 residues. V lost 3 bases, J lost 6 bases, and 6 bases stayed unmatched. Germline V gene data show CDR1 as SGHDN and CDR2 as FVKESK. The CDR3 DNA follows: TGTGCCAGCAGCCAGGTCGGCGGGGGGGCCAATGAGCAGTTCTTC. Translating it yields CASSQVGGGANEQFF.

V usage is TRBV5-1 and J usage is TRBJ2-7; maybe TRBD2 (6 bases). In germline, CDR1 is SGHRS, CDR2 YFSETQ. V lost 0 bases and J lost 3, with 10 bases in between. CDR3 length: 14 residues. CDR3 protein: CASSLAGGHYEQYF. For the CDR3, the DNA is TGCGCCAGCAGCTTGGCCGGGGGTCACTACGAGCAGTACTTC.

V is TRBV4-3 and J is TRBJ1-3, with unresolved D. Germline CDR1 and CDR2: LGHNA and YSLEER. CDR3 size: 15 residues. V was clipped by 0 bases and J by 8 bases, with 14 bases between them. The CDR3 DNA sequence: TGCGCCAGCAGCCAAGAATCGATCCAACAAGACACCATATATTTT. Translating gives CASSQESIQQDTIYF.

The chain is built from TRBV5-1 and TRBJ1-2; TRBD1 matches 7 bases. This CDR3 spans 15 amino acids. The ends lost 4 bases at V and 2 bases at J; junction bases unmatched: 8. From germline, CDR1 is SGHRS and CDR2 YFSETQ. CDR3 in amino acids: CASSPYPGQNYGYTF. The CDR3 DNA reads TGCGCCAGCAGCCCGTACCCGGGACAGAACTATGGCTACACCTTC.

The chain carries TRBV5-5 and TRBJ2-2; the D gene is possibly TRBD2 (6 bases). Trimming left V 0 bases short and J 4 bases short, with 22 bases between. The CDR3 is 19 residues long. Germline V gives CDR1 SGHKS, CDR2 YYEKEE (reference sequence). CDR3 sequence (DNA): TGTGCCAGCAGCTTGGGACCGGACACCGCGGGGATCCCCACCGGGGAGCTGTTTTTT. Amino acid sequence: CASSLGPDTAGIPTGELFF.

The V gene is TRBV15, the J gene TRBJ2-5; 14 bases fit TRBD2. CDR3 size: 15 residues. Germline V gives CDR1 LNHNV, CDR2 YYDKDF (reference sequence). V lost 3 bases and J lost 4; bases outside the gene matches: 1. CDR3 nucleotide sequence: TGTGCCACCAGCAGGACTAGCGGGGGGGCAGAGACCCAGTACTTC. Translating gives CATSRTSGGAETQYF.

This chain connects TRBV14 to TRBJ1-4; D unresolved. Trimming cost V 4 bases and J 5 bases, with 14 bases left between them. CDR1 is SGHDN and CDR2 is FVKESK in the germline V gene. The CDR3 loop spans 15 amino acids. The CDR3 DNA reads TGTGCCAGCAGCCGTACGACGGGTTGGAATGAAAAACTGTTTTTT. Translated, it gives CASSRTTGWNEKLFF.